This T cell receptor beta chain comes out of a study of OX40 agonist ivuxolimab in advanced cancers. Study-level background: Aged about 20 to 80 with a mean of approximately 57 years, they were around 85% male.

This clone has more than one count but fewer than ten. V gave up 4 bases and J gave up 0 bases; unmatched junction bases: 4. Looked up from germline, CDR1 is SGHRS and CDR2 is YFSETQ. The CDR3 has 14 amino acids. TCRdb's copy holds only in-frame clones and misses some; the assay was immunoSEQ multiplex PCR. Of approximately 87,000 clones in the sample, 88% were seen once. The clonotype was recovered from an adult with an advanced solid tumor such as melanoma, head and neck, liver or kidney cancer. V gene TRBV5-1 combines with J gene TRBJ2-7, with 7 bases matching TRBD1. The sequences come from CD4+ or CD8+ T cells sorted from blood, collected in a trial of the OX40 agonist ivuxolimab. The CDR3 bases are TGCGCCAGCAGCCCTGGGGACAGCTCCTACGAGCAGTACTTC. As protein: CASSPGDSSYEQYF.